These T cell receptor beta chains were read from a single sample in a study of T cells in Graves' hyperthyroidism and ophthalmopathy. TCRdb re-called the multiplex PCR reads with MiXCR, one entry per CDR3 protein. The sample holds about 720,000 distinct CDR3 sequences, around 19% seen once. The sequenced sample consisted of blood. These receptors were collected from a woman aged 45-65 years with Graves' hyperthyroidism that later progressed to Graves' ophthalmopathy. Each CDR3 is given with its conserved first and last residue. D genes are given only for firm matches. Only part of the rows carry a size: once, few, many, or a class if the clone is expanded.

d_call j_call v_call clone_size cdr3_aa cdr3_nt
- TRBJ1-2 TRBV7-9 - CASSFQGHYGYTF TGTGCCAGCAGCTTTCAGGGCCACTATGGCTACACCTTC
- TRBJ2-4 TRBV2 many CASSDPGFYLRENIAKNIQYF TGTGCCAGCAGTGACCCCGGCTTCTACCTCAGGGAAAATATTGCCAAAAACATTCAGTACTTC
- TRBJ2-1 TRBV7-9 - CASSLGGAEAEFF TGTGCCAGCAGCTTAGGGGGGGCCGAGGCAGAGTTCTTC
- TRBJ1-5 TRBV12-3/TRBV12-4 - CASSPGGWNQPQHF TGTGCCAGCAGCCCCGGGGGTTGGAATCAGCCCCAGCATTTT
- TRBJ2-1 TRBV5-1 many CASSPTSNSYNEQFF TGCGCCAGCAGCCCGACTAGTAACTCTTACAATGAGCAGTTCTTC
- TRBJ2-7 TRBV2 - CASMGREQYF TGTGCCAGCATGGGGAGAGAGCAGTACTTC
TRBD1 TRBJ1-2 TRBV20-1 - CSAIRDRGYGYTF TGCAGTGCTATTCGGGACAGGGGCTATGGCTACACCTTC
- TRBJ2-1 TRBV12-3/TRBV12-4 few CASRTSGTLNNEQFF TGTGCCAGCAGGACCTCCGGGACACTCAACAATGAGCAGTTCTTC
- TRBJ1-5 TRBV6-1 many CASRWGTNQPQHF TGTGCCAGCCGTTGGGGTACCAATCAGCCCCAGCATTTT
- TRBJ1-5 TRBV3-1 - CASSPDGGLVQPQHF TGTGCCAGCAGCCCGGACGGTGGCCTGGTACAGCCCCAGCATTTT
- TRBJ1-2 TRBV5-1 - CASSLEATGSNYGYTF TGCGCCAGCAGCTTGGAGGCAACCGGGTCTAATTATGGCTACACCTTC
- TRBJ1-4 TRBV6-5 - CASRYRAISSNEKLFF TGTGCCAGCAGATACCGGGCCATTTCAAGTAATGAAAAACTGTTTTTT
- TRBJ1-4 TRBV20-1 many CSARDVGEKLFF TGCAGTGCTAGAGATGTCGGGGAAAAACTGTTTTTT
TRBD2 TRBJ2-3 TRBV3-1 few CASSGGAGAPYTDTQYF TGTGCCAGCAGCGGGGGAGCGGGGGCCCCCTACACAGATACGCAGTATTTT
TRBD1 TRBJ1-2 TRBV18 many CASSYRGRNYGYTF TGTGCCAGCTCATACAGGGGAAGGAACTATGGCTACACCTTC
- TRBJ2-3 TRBV15 - CATSRDPGRTDTQYF TGTGCCACCAGCAGAGATCCAGGGCGCACAGATACGCAGTATTTT
- TRBJ2-2 TRBV19 few CASCGQPNTGELFF TGTGCCAGTTGTGGACAACCGAACACCGGGGAGCTGTTTTTT
- TRBJ1-2 TRBV12-3/TRBV12-4 - CASNPRGGGYTF TGTGCCAGCAACCCCAGGGGCGGTGGCTACACCTTC
TRBD1 TRBJ1-1 TRBV6-1 many CASRPGQTIPEAFF TGTGCCAGCAGGCCGGGACAGACGATACCTGAAGCTTTCTTT
TRBD1 TRBJ2-3 TRBV9 few CASSPWTGPLTDTQYF TGTGCCAGCAGCCCCTGGACAGGGCCTCTCACAGATACGCAGTATTTT
- TRBJ1-5 TRBV7-8 many CASSLLRGDNQPQHF TGTGCCAGCAGCTTATTGCGGGGGGACAATCAGCCCCAGCATTTT
TRBD1 TRBJ2-1 TRBV5-1 few CASSLGQGRDEQFF TGCGCCAGCAGCTTGGGACAGGGACGGGATGAGCAGTTCTTC
- TRBJ2-1 TRBV4-1 - CASSQGTPNDGQFF TGCGCCAGCAGCCAAGGGACACCTAACGATGGGCAGTTCTTC
TRBD2 TRBJ2-5 TRBV3-1 many CASSPTIRTSGVETQYF TGTGCCAGCAGCCCTACGATAAGGACTAGCGGGGTTGAGACCCAGTACTTC
- TRBJ2-1 TRBV10-3 few CAISDRTGGEQFF TGTGCCATCAGTGATCGGACTGGGGGTGAGCAGTTCTTC
- TRBJ2-5 TRBV2 - CASSVDRSQETQYF TGTGCCAGCAGTGTCGACAGGTCTCAAGAGACCCAGTACTTC
- TRBJ2-5 TRBV13 - CASSHSGKFQETQYF TGTGCCAGCAGCCATTCCGGGAAATTCCAAGAGACCCAGTACTTC
- TRBJ1-5 TRBV6-1 - CASSERGAVGNQPQHF TGTGCCAGCAGTGAAAGGGGGGCTGTTGGGAATCAGCCCCAGCATTTT
- TRBJ1-1 TRBV27 few CASSFGGARAENTEAFF TGTGCCAGCAGTTTCGGGGGCGCCCGGGCGGAGAACACTGAAGCTTTCTTT
TRBD2 TRBJ2-3 TRBV19 - CASTTTSGGVDSSTDTQYF TGTGCCAGTACTACGACTAGCGGGGGCGTTGATTCTAGCACAGATACGCAGTATTTT
TRBD1 TRBJ2-2 TRBV9 few CASSAPGQGGTGELFF TGTGCCAGCAGCGCCCCGGGACAGGGGGGCACCGGGGAGCTGTTTTTT
TRBD1 TRBJ1-2 TRBV6-1 many CASRGPGTDYGYTF TGTGCCAGCAGGGGACCCGGGACAGACTATGGCTACACCTTC
- TRBJ1-2 TRBV7-8 many CASSFPNNYGYTF TGTGCCAGCAGCTTCCCCAATAACTATGGCTACACCTTC
TRBD1 TRBJ2-5 TRBV3-1 many CASSHRQGLETQYF TGTGCCAGCAGCCACCGACAGGGGCTAGAGACCCAGTACTTC
- TRBJ2-1 TRBV7-7 few CASSSGDSPGNEQFF TGTGCTAGCAGCTCTGGAGACAGCCCGGGTAATGAGCAGTTCTTC
- TRBJ1-3 TRBV5-8 few CASSLGQPGNTIYF TGTGCCAGCAGCTTGGGGCAGCCTGGAAACACCATATATTTT
- TRBJ2-2 TRBV5-6 - CASSLVREQNTGELFF TGTGCCAGCAGCTTGGTCAGGGAGCAGAACACCGGGGAGCTGTTTTTT
- TRBJ1-5 TRBV6-1 few CASALLGQPQHF TGTGCCAGTGCCCTACTCGGGCAGCCCCAGCATTTT
TRBD2 TRBJ2-3 TRBV12-3/TRBV12-4 few CASSQAGTSTDTQYF TGTGCCAGCAGTCAAGCGGGGACTAGCACAGATACGCAGTATTTT
TRBD2 TRBJ2-1 TRBV5-1 many CASSLVLGGSSSYNEQFF TGCGCCAGCAGCTTGGTTTTGGGCGGGAGTAGCTCCTACAATGAGCAGTTCTTC
TRBD1 TRBJ1-2 TRBV19 - CASSMYGTGSSYGYTF TGTGCCAGTAGTATGTATGGGACAGGGAGTAGCTATGGCTACACCTTC
- TRBJ2-3 TRBV7-3 many CASSSGSLVSDTQYF TGTGCCAGCAGCTCAGGGAGTCTGGTCTCAGATACGCAGTATTTT
TRBD2 TRBJ2-7 TRBV30 - CAWRERGTQLGEQYF TGTGCCTGGAGAGAGCGGGGGACACAACTGGGGGAGCAGTACTTC
TRBD1 TRBJ1-5 TRBV30 many CAWSVGTGPDWPQHF TGTGCCTGGAGTGTGGGGACAGGCCCTGACTGGCCCCAGCATTTT
- TRBJ2-3 TRBV9 few CASSPGTLTSTDTQYF TGTGCCAGCAGCCCAGGGACTCTCACTAGCACAGATACGCAGTATTTT
- TRBJ1-2 TRBV14 - CASSQEYGRGNYGYTF TGTGCCAGCAGCCAAGAATACGGCAGGGGTAACTATGGCTACACCTTC
- TRBJ2-3 TRBV5-1 - CASSSEASTDTQYF TGCGCCAGCAGCTCAGAGGCTAGCACAGATACGCAGTATTTT
- TRBJ1-1 TRBV27 many CASSWRGNTEAFF TGTGCCAGCAGTTGGAGGGGAAACACTGAAGCTTTCTTT
- TRBJ2-7 TRBV6-6 few CASSYSGPSYEQYF TGTGCCAGCAGTTACTCTGGACCGAGCTACGAGCAGTACTTC
TRBD2 TRBJ2-7 TRBV3-1 few CASSQLAGGPSGEQYF TGTGCCAGCAGCCAACTAGCGGGGGGCCCCTCTGGAGAGCAGTACTTC
- TRBJ2-7 TRBV18 many CASSPLDIPEQYF TGTGCCAGCTCACCATTGGACATTCCCGAGCAGTACTTC
- TRBJ2-2 TRBV7-3 many CASSLSGVGELFF TGTGCCAGCAGCTTATCAGGGGTCGGGGAGCTGTTTTTT
- TRBJ1-5 TRBV4-1 many CASSQPFRGPVYSNQPQHF TGCGCCAGCAGCCAACCCTTCCGGGGGCCAGTTTATAGCAATCAGCCCCAGCATTTT
- TRBJ1-2 TRBV5-1 many CASSLGVGGYGYTF TGCGCCAGCAGCTTGGGGGTCGGCGGCTATGGCTACACCTTC
TRBD2 TRBJ2-1 TRBV6-2/TRBV6-3 few CASSLSGTSGGGEQFF TGTGCCAGCAGCTTATCCGGGACTAGCGGGGGAGGGGAGCAGTTCTTC
- TRBJ1-2 TRBV2 many CASRPTMGFNYGYTF TGTGCCAGCAGACCCACGATGGGGTTTAACTATGGCTACACCTTC
TRBD1 TRBJ1-2 TRBV5-1 many CASSFRQGINYGYTF TGCGCCAGCAGCTTCCGACAGGGAATTAACTATGGCTACACCTTC